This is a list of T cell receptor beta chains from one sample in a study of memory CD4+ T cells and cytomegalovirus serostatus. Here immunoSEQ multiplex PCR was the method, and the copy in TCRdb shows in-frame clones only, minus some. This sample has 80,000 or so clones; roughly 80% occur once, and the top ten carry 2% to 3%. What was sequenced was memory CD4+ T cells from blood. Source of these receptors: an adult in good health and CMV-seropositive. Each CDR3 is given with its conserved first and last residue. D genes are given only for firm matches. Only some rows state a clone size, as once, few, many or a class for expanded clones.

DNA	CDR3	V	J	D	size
TGCGCCAGCATCGGAAGCGGGCCTGAGGATGAGCAGTTCTTC	CASIGSGPEDEQFF	TRBV10-1	TRBJ2-1	NA	NA
TGTGCCAGCAGCTTTCGGTCGCAGGGGAATAGCAATCAGCCCCAGCATTTT	CASSFRSQGNSNQPQHF	TRBV5-5	TRBJ1-5	NA	NA
TGTGCCAGCAGCACTTGGACAGGGGGCGGCTATGGCTACACCTTC	CASSTWTGGGYGYTF	TRBV13	TRBJ1-2	TRBD1	NA
TGTGCCACTCAATTGGGACAGGGGGGGACCGGGGAGCTGTTTTTT	CATQLGQGGTGELFF	TRBV5-6	TRBJ2-2	TRBD1	NA
TGTGCCAGTCACCGCCTGGGACAGGGGGCTGAAGCTTTCTTT	CASHRLGQGAEAFF	TRBV19	TRBJ1-1	TRBD1	NA
TGTGCCTGGATGTTATCTAGCGGGATCCTCGGGGAGCAGTTCTTC	CAWMLSSGILGEQFF	TRBV30	TRBJ2-1	TRBD2	NA
TGTGCCAGCAGCTTGGTAATGGCCCCAACTAATGAAAAACTGTTTTTT	CASSLVMAPTNEKLFF	TRBV5-5	TRBJ1-4	NA	NA
TGTGCCAGCAGTTTTTGGAGGATTCCGAGCTCTGGAAACACCATATATTTT	CASSFWRIPSSGNTIYF	TRBV28	TRBJ1-3	NA	NA
TGTGCCAGCAGTGAAGAGACCCAGTACTTC	CASSEETQYF	TRBV2	TRBJ2-5	NA	NA
TGCGCCAGCAGTGGCCGCGGGACATTGAACACTGAAGCTTTCTTT	CASSGRGTLNTEAFF	TRBV10-2	TRBJ1-1	NA	NA
TGTGCCAGCAGCCAAGGAAGTGGGGCGGGGTCCTACAATGAGCAGTTCTTC	CASSQGSGAGSYNEQFF	TRBV7-2	TRBJ2-1	NA	NA
TGTGCCACCAGCAGAAGTCCGACAGAGACCCAGTACTTC	CATSRSPTETQYF	TRBV15	TRBJ2-5	NA	NA
TGTGCCAGTAGTCGGGCGGAGGGGTGGAGTGAGCAGTTCTTC	CASSRAEGWSEQFF	TRBV19	TRBJ2-1	NA	NA
TGTGCCAGCAGCTTGGGAAGTGTAGGAGAGACCCAGTACTTC	CASSLGSVGETQYF	TRBV7-2	TRBJ2-5	NA	NA
TGTGCCAGCAGCTCAGCCCACAGGGTGTATGGCTACACCTTC	CASSSAHRVYGYTF	TRBV7-8	TRBJ1-2	NA	NA
TGTGCCACCGAGCCCCTGGGGGCGGGAGGTGTAGATACGCAGTATTTT	CATEPLGAGGVDTQYF	TRBV2	TRBJ2-3	TRBD2	NA
TGTGCCACCAGCGGCGGGGGCCGAAGCACAGATACGCAGTATTTT	CATSGGGRSTDTQYF	TRBV15	TRBJ2-3	NA	NA
TGTGCCAGCAGTTACAAAACAGGGGTAGGCGAAAAACTGTTTTTT	CASSYKTGVGEKLFF	TRBV6-5	TRBJ1-4	TRBD1	NA
TGTGCCAGCAGCCGATTAGCGGGAGTCCTTGTAGAGACCCAGTACTTC	CASSRLAGVLVETQYF	TRBV11-2	TRBJ2-5	TRBD2	once
TGTGCCAGCAGCTTGGGGGAAGTTAAAAAAGCTTTCTTT	CASSLGEVKKAFF	TRBV7-9	TRBJ1-1	NA	few
TGTGCCAGCAGTTCCCAATTGGGGGGGAAATCTAGCACAGATACGCAGTATTTT	CASSSQLGGKSSTDTQYF	TRBV28	TRBJ2-3	TRBD2	few
TGTGCCTGGAGTAGGGGGGGCGGTAGTACTAATGAAAAACTGTTTTTT	CAWSRGGGSTNEKLFF	TRBV30	TRBJ1-4	NA	NA
TGTGCCAGCAGCGCCGGACAGGGGTTCTATAGCAATCAGCCCCAGCATTTT	CASSAGQGFYSNQPQHF	TRBV5-6	TRBJ1-5	TRBD1	NA
TGCAGCGCCACGACAGGGGGGCAAGAGACCCAGTACTTC	CSATTGGQETQYF	TRBV29-1	TRBJ2-5	TRBD1	once
TGTGCCATCAGAGGTCCAGCGGACAATGAGCAGTTCTTC	CAIRGPADNEQFF	TRBV10-3	TRBJ2-1	NA	once
TGTGCCAGTAGTATCGGACAGGCGAGCAATCAGCCCCAGCATTTT	CASSIGQASNQPQHF	TRBV19	TRBJ1-5	TRBD1	once
TGTGCCAGCTCACTGGACAGGGGGCAAGGTGCTTTCTTT	CASSLDRGQGAFF	TRBV18	TRBJ1-1	TRBD1	NA
TGTGCCTGGAGCAAGGGGCTCTACACTGAAGCTTTCTTT	CAWSKGLYTEAFF	TRBV30	TRBJ1-1	NA	few
TGTGCCAGCAGCGCGAGCGAGTCCTATGGCTACACCTTC	CASSASESYGYTF	TRBV7-9	TRBJ1-2	NA	NA
TGTGCCAGCTCACGAGCAGTGAACACTGAAGCTTTCTTT	CASSRAVNTEAFF	TRBV18	TRBJ1-1	NA	NA
TGTGCCAGTAGGACAGGGGGAATTGACTATGGCTACACCTTC	CASRTGGIDYGYTF	TRBV19	TRBJ1-2	TRBD1	once
TGTGCCAGCTCACCGGGACAGGGTAGAACTAGCAATCAGCCCCAGCATTTT	CASSPGQGRTSNQPQHF	TRBV18	TRBJ1-5	TRBD1	NA
TGTGCCAGCAGAGAATCTAGCGGGGTTGAGACCCAGTACTTC	CASRESSGVETQYF	TRBV28	TRBJ2-5	TRBD2	NA
TGTGCCAGCAGCGGCGGAGGCTACAATGAGCAGTTCTTC	CASSGGGYNEQFF	TRBV11-3	TRBJ2-1	NA	NA
TGTGCCTGGAGGAATCGACAGATTGAAGCTTTCTTT	CAWRNRQIEAFF	TRBV30	TRBJ1-1	NA	few
TGCAGCGTCGTTGACAGGGGGTACGGCTACACCTTC	CSVVDRGYGYTF	TRBV29-1	TRBJ1-2	TRBD1	NA
TGCGCCAGCAGCTTTCGGGCAGCTACAGATACGCAGTATTTT	CASSFRAATDTQYF	TRBV5-1	TRBJ2-3	NA	NA
TGCGCCAGCAGCTCGACTATTCTCAGGGGGCCCTACGAGCAGTACTTC	CASSSTILRGPYEQYF	TRBV4-1	TRBJ2-7	TRBD1	NA
TGTGCCACCTCCGACACCTTCTACAATGAGCAGTTCTTC	CATSDTFYNEQFF	TRBV6-5	TRBJ2-1	NA	NA
TGTGCCAGTAGTAGATACGGGACCGCCCTGAATGAAAAACTGTTTTTT	CASSRYGTALNEKLFF	TRBV19	TRBJ1-4	NA	NA
TGTGCCAGCAGCGTAGGGGGTCGGGGAAACGGAGAGACCCAGTACTTC	CASSVGGRGNGETQYF	TRBV9	TRBJ2-5	NA	once
TGTGCCAGCAGCTTGCGACAGGTGCAGTCACCCCTCCACTTT	CASSLRQVQSPLHF	TRBV5-4	TRBJ1-6	NA	NA
TGTGCCAGCAGCCCCGGTGTCTGGTTTTATAACAATTCACCCCTCCACTTT	CASSPGVWFYNNSPLHF	TRBV27	TRBJ1-6	NA	NA
TGCAGCGTTGCTCAGTCCCAAGAGACCCAGTACTTC	CSVAQSQETQYF	TRBV29-1	TRBJ2-5	NA	NA
TGTGCCAGCAGCTTATTCAACAGGGGCTATAATTCACCCCTCCACTTT	CASSLFNRGYNSPLHF	TRBV7-2	TRBJ1-6	TRBD1	NA
TGTGCCATCAGCGCGGGACGGTCTTTCGGTGGCTACACCTTC	CAISAGRSFGGYTF	TRBV10-3	TRBJ1-2	NA	NA
TGTGCCAGCAGTTACTCACGTCTAGCCAAAAACATTCAGTACTTC	CASSYSRLAKNIQYF	TRBV6-5	TRBJ2-4	NA	NA
TGTGCCGGGGGTAGGGGGTGGGACAATCAGCCCCAGCATTTT	CAGGRGWDNQPQHF	TRBV6-6	TRBJ1-5	NA	NA
TGTGCCAGCAGTCGACAGGGGAGCCCTAATGAAAAACTGTTTTTT	CASSRQGSPNEKLFF	TRBV2	TRBJ1-4	TRBD1	few
TGTGCCAGTAGGGGGGCCGGGGGATACTATGGCTACACCTTC	CASRGAGGYYGYTF	TRBV19	TRBJ1-2	NA	NA
TGTGCCAGCACCCCCGACAGGGTAGGAGGTTATGGCTACACCTTC	CASTPDRVGGYGYTF	TRBV28	TRBJ1-2	TRBD1	once
TGTGCTAGTGGCCCCTCAACAGTACGGGCTGAAGCTTTCTTT	CASGPSTVRAEAFF	TRBV12-5	TRBJ1-1	NA	NA
TGTGCCAGCAGCTCCTGGTGGCTAGCGGGAGCCTACAATGAGCAGTTCTTC	CASSSWWLAGAYNEQFF	TRBV11-3	TRBJ2-1	TRBD2	NA